These 9 T cell receptor beta chains came from one sample sequenced in a study of cytomegalovirus exposure and HLA in healthy donors. The PCR was carried out with 60 Vbeta primers and 13 Jbeta primers. Assay used: immunoSEQ multiplex PCR; TCRdb lists only in-frame clones, some missing. The sample includes roughly 100,000 clones, around 80% seen only once; the top ten take around 5.8%. Material: PBMCs. The receptors shown here come from a woman between 45 and 60 years old in good health and CMV-seropositive.

The V gene is TRBV2, the J gene TRBJ1-5, with TRBD1 matching over 9 bases. V was pared by 7 bases and J by 7 bases, with 8 bases of the junction left unmatched. The CDR3 is 14 residues long. Germline V gene lookup returns CDR1 SNHLY and CDR2 FYNNEI. The CDR3 DNA reads TGTGCCAGCACCAGAGACAGGGGGGGGCAGCCCCAGCATTTT. Protein sequence: CASTRDRGGQPQHF.

The gene calls are TRBV2 and TRBJ2-5; tentative D call: TRBD1 (6 bases). The germline V gene encodes CDR1 SNHLY and CDR2 FYNNEI. Deletions cut 7 bases from V and 1 base from J, with 16 bases between. The CDR3 consists of 15 residues. CDR3 DNA: TGTGCCAGCACTAGAATGGGGGCGACCCAAGAGACCCAGTACTTC. It codes for CASTRMGATQETQYF.

This clone is a singleton in its sample. At one end, the junction sequence differs from germline, possibly due to a read error. The chain uses TRBV28 and TRBJ1-2; D call uncertain. Germline loops: CDR1 MDHEN, CDR2 SYDVKM. The CDR3 contains 14 residues. The CDR3 nucleotides read TGTGCCAGCAGTTCGGCCGAGGCTAAGTATGGCTACACCTTC. Translated: CASSSAEAKYGYTF.

This clone occurred once. The rearrangement links TRBV18 to TRBJ2-1, with 8 bases lining up with TRBD2. The length of the CDR3 is 15 residues. Looked up from germline, CDR1 is KGHSH and CDR2 is LQKENI. V shed 6 bases and J 0 bases; nucleotides not matched to a gene: 4. CDR3 sequence (DNA): TGTGCCAGCTCTAAGCTAGCGGGCTCCTACAATGAGCAGTTCTTC. This gives the protein CASSKLAGSYNEQFF.

The CDR3 sequence: CARWRGSYGYTF. CDR3 DNA sequence: TGTGCCCGTTGGAGGGGCAGCTATGGCTACACCTTC. The chain is built from TRBV30 and TRBJ1-2, with a weak D call TRBD1 (5 bases). This CDR3 spans 12 amino acids. V gave up 8 bases and J gave up 4 bases, with 14 bases separating them. Germline V CDR1 and CDR2: GTSNPN, SVGIG (reference sequence).

This clone was recorded a few times. This chain connects TRBV19 to TRBJ1-3; 7 bases match TRBD1. This CDR3 has 15 residues. The germline gives CDR1 LNHDA, CDR2 SQIVND (reference sequence). J gave up 0 bases and V 6 bases, and 5 bases lay outside the gene matches. The DNA of the CDR3 is TGTGCCAGTAGGACGGACAGGTACTCTGGAAACACCATATATTTT. Protein sequence: CASRTDRYSGNTIYF.

The CDR3 DNA reads TGTGCCAGCAGCCCCCTTCCGGGACAGGGACTAGAAGCTTTCTTT. Its protein is CASSPLPGQGLEAFF. The chain employs TRBV7-2 and TRBJ1-1, with 9 bases fitting TRBD1. In germline, CDR1 is SGHTA, CDR2 FQGNSA. The V segment lost 5 bases and the J segment 8 bases; nucleotides outside the gene matches: 12. The CDR3 contains 15 residues.

Note on this clone: The same CDR3 is also encoded by other DNA sequences in this sample. The rearrangement links TRBV19 to TRBJ1-1, with D tentatively TRBD1 (5 bases). This CDR3 comprises 14 residues. Germline CDR1 and CDR2: LNHDA and SQIVND (reference sequence). With 6 bases removed from V and 3 bases from J, the gap between germline ends came to 14 bases. CDR3 region: CASSHQGAYTEAFF. As DNA, the CDR3 is TGTGCCAGTAGCCACCAGGGTGCGTACACTGAAGCTTTCTTT.

This chain uses TRBV14 with TRBJ1-5, with 9 bases fitting TRBD1. CDR3 length: 14 residues. Trimming cost V 8 bases and J 7 bases; bases outside gene matches: 9. The germline V gene encodes CDR1 SGHDN and CDR2 FVKESK. The CDR3 region is CASDPTGGEQPQHF. The CDR3, as DNA: TGTGCCAGCGATCCCACAGGGGGCGAGCAGCCCCAGCATTTT.